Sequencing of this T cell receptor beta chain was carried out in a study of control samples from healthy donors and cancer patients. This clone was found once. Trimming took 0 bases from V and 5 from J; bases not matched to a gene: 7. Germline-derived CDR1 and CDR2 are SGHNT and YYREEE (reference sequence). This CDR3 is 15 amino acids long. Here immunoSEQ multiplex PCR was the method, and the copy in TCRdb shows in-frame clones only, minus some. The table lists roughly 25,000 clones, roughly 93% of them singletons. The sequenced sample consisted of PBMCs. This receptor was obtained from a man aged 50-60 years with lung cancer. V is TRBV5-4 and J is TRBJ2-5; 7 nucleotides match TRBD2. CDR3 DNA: TGTGCCAGCAGCTTGGCGGGGCAGGGAGGGGAGACCCAGTACTTC. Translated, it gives CASSLAGQGGETQYF.